The next 9 T cell receptor beta chains were all read from a single sample in a study of T cell changes during pregnancy in multiple sclerosis. Clones were read by immunoSEQ multiplex PCR, and TCRdb kept only the in-frame ones, dropping some. This sample carries over 70,000 clones, 92% of them seen once, and the ten largest clones take approximately 1.6%. The sequenced sample was peripheral blood, obtained in the first trimester of pregnancy. These receptor sequences come from a female donor in good health, enrolled as a control in a pregnancy study.

The chain uses TRBV18 and TRBJ1-1; 10 nucleotides agree with TRBD1. The germline CDR1 and CDR2 sequences are KGHSH and LQKENI. The CDR3 spans 16 residues. The V and J ends lost 2 bases and 3 bases, in that order; junction bases with no gene match: 6. CDR3 sequence: CASSPGTGAGDTEAFF. The CDR3 bases are TGTGCCAGCTCACCAGGGACAGGGGCGGGGGACACTGAAGCTTTCTTT.

The CDR3 is CASTGGLAYQETQYF. The CDR3 DNA is TGTGCCAGCACTGGAGGACTAGCGTACCAAGAGACCCAGTACTTC. The rearrangement links TRBV6-1 to TRBJ2-5; 9 nucleotides line up with TRBD2. The J segment lost 0 bases and the V segment lost 7 bases, leaving 6 bases of the junction unmatched. This CDR3 region has 15 residues. The germline CDR1 and CDR2 sequences are MNHNS and SASEGT.

The J gene is TRBJ2-2, the V gene TRBV2; no clear D gene. This CDR3 contains 14 residues. In germline, CDR1 is SNHLY, CDR2 FYNNEI. V dropped 4 bases and J dropped 1 base, with 7 bases sitting between them. CDR3 nucleotides: TGTGCCAGCAGTGGTGGCAGGAACACCGGGGAGCTGTTTTTT. Amino acid sequence: CASSGGRNTGELFF. The full variable domain, rest sourced from reference TRBV2 and TRBJ2-2, is EPEVTQTPSHQVTQMGQEVILRCVPISNHLYFYWYRQILGQKVEFLVSFYNNEISEKSEIFDDQFSVERPDGSNFTLKIRSTKLEDSAMYFCASSGGRNTGELFFGEGSRLTVL.

This clone has a single count. The chain employs TRBV6-6 and TRBJ2-7, with TRBD1 identical over 9 bases. Germline V gene lookup returns CDR1 MNHNY and CDR2 SVGAGI (reference sequence). The CDR3 runs to 13 residues. Trimming took 6 bases from V and 4 from J; bases not matched to a gene: 4. The DNA of the CDR3 is TGTGCCAGCAGGGGGGACAGGGCTTACGAGCAGTACTTC. As protein: CASRGDRAYEQYF.

CDR3 DNA sequence: TGCGCCAGCAGCCGCACCCTGGATAGCTCAATCGACGAGCAGTACTTC. It specifies CASSRTLDSSIDEQYF. V and J are TRBV5-1 and TRBJ2-7; the D is unclear. The CDR3 has 16 amino acids. Germline V gives CDR1 SGHRS, CDR2 YFSETQ. V was clipped by 4 bases and J by 5 bases, with 22 bases between them. The full variable domain, completed using reference TRBV5-1 and TRBJ2-7, is KAGVTQTPRYLIKTRGQQVTLSCSPISGHRSVSWYQQTPGQGLQFLFEYFSETQRNKGNFPGRFSGRQFSNSRSEMNVSTLELGDSALYLCASSRTLDSSIDEQYFGPGTRLTVT.

J is TRBJ2-3 and V is TRBV4-1, with TRBD1 matching over 8 bases. The V gene end was trimmed by 1 base and the J gene end by 6 bases; junction bases not matched to a gene: 9. The CDR3 has 16 amino acids. CDR1 is MGHRA, CDR2 YSYEKL, per germline. The CDR3 sequence is CASSQGQGIYWDTQYF. The DNA for the CDR3 is TGCGCCAGCAGCCAAGGACAGGGGATTTACTGGGATACGCAGTATTTT.

The V call is TRBV30, the J call TRBJ2-3, with TRBD2 identical over 7 bases. The germline gives CDR1 GTSNPN, CDR2 SVGIG (reference sequence). V lost 1 base to trimming and J lost 4 bases; unmatched junction nucleotides: 5. There are 14 residues in the CDR3. CDR3 sequence: CAWSATSEADTQYF. The CDR3, as DNA: TGTGCCTGGAGTGCCACTAGCGAGGCAGATACGCAGTATTTT.

The V call is TRBV19, the J call TRBJ2-3; D uncertain. The germline CDR1 and CDR2 sequences are LNHDA and SQIVND (reference sequence). The V end lost 4 bases, the J end lost 0 bases, and 14 bases lay between the germline ends. The CDR3 is 16 residues long. CDR3 residues: CASSTFGSSSTDTQYF. The CDR3 DNA reads as TGTGCCAGTAGTACCTTCGGGTCCTCTAGCACAGATACGCAGTATTTT.

The chain has TRBV27 and TRBJ2-7, with unresolved D. CDR3 length equals 13 residues. From germline, CDR1 is MNHEY and CDR2 SMNVEV (reference sequence). V shed 1 base and J shed 3 bases, with 7 bases lying between them. The CDR3 sequence: CASSLFANYEQYF. The CDR3 nucleotides are TGTGCCAGCAGTTTATTTGCGAACTACGAGCAGTACTTC.